The rows below give T cell receptor beta chains drawn from one sample of a study of blood T cell repertoires in COVID-19. TCRdb's table, derived via immunoSEQ multiplex PCR, lists solely in-frame clones and lacks some. The sample includes roughly 200,000 clones, more than 70% of them seen just once. Material for sequencing was peripheral blood. These receptors were collected from a man in his fifties with COVID-19, enrolled during active disease. The CDR3 runs from the conserved cysteine through the conserved F or W. The D gene is left open where the match is weak. Size is omitted from some rows. Given values are once, few, many or a class for expanded clones.

v_call	d_call	j_call	clone_size	cdr3_aa	cdr3_nt
TRBV5-4	TRBD2	TRBJ2-5	.	CASRGEWRQETQYF	TGTGCCAGCCGGGGGGAGTGGAGACAAGAGACCCAGTACTTC
TRBV29-1	.	TRBJ2-2	.	CSVEQNTGELFF	TGCAGCGTTGAACAGAACACCGGGGAGCTGTTTTTT
TRBV7-2	TRBD2	TRBJ2-7	.	CASSTPGGPYEQYF	TGTGCCAGCAGCACCCCGGGAGGTCCCTACGAGCAGTACTTC
TRBV2	.	TRBJ1-6	.	CASSEGPGVDSPLHF	TGTGCCAGCAGTGAAGGGCCAGGCGTTGATTCACCCCTCCACTTT
TRBV18	TRBD1	TRBJ1-5	.	CASSPTGTGFGNQPQHF	TGTGCCAGCTCACCAACGGGGACAGGGTTCGGCAATCAGCCCCAGCATTTT
TRBV20-1	TRBD2	TRBJ2-7	.	CSASGTSDAYEQYF	TGCAGTGCCAGTGGGACTAGCGATGCCTACGAGCAGTACTTC
TRBV30	TRBD2	TRBJ2-3	.	CAWSVGLAGDGDTQYF	TGTGCCTGGAGTGTAGGGCTAGCGGGAGACGGAGATACGCAGTATTTT
TRBV10-3	.	TRBJ2-1	.	CAIMGSGSYNEQFF	TGTGCCATCATGGGTTCGGGTTCCTACAATGAGCAGTTCTTC
TRBV7-2	TRBD1	TRBJ2-7	.	CASSLATGDEQYF	TGTGCCAGCAGCTTGGCGACAGGGGACGAGCAGTACTTC
TRBV28	.	TRBJ2-2	.	CASIPLGGPDTGELFF	TGTGCCAGCATCCCCTTAGGAGGGCCAGACACCGGGGAGCTGTTTTTT
TRBV7-6	TRBD2	TRBJ2-3	.	CASSLVAGDTDTQYF	TGTGCCAGCAGCTTAGTAGCGGGGGACACAGATACGCAGTATTTT
TRBV7-2	.	TRBJ2-7	.	CASSSTWTAGEQYF	TGTGCCAGCAGCTCAACCTGGACTGCTGGGGAGCAGTACTTC
TRBV30	TRBD2	TRBJ2-5	.	CAWGGGDLRRETQYF	TGTGCCTGGGGTGGGGGGGACTTAAGGCGAGAGACCCAGTACTTC
TRBV5-6	TRBD1	TRBJ1-1	.	CASSASDRGRTEAFF	TGTGCCAGCAGCGCTTCCGACAGGGGCCGTACTGAAGCTTTCTTT
TRBV19	.	TRBJ1-2	.	CASSPRGAVYGYTF	TGTGCCAGTAGCCCCCGGGGGGCGGTCTATGGCTACACCTTC
TRBV28	.	TRBJ2-7	.	CASSLGQGEAREQYF	TGTGCCAGCAGTTTAGGGCAGGGGGAGGCTCGGGAGCAGTACTTC
TRBV19	.	TRBJ2-1	.	CASRRGRPPYNEQFF	TGTGCCAGTAGGCGGGGCAGACCCCCCTACAATGAGCAGTTCTTC
TRBV19	.	TRBJ2-2	.	CASPPGGRGITGELFF	TGTGCCAGCCCCCCCGGGGGGAGGGGGATCACCGGGGAGCTGTTTTTT
TRBV27	TRBD2	TRBJ2-2	.	CASRPGLAGGTGELFF	TGTGCCAGCCGTCCGGGACTAGCGGGAGGCACCGGGGAGCTGTTTTTT
TRBV19	.	TRBJ2-7	.	CASSSGVNTYEQYF	TGTGCCAGTAGTTCGGGGGTGAACACCTACGAGCAGTACTTC
TRBV19	.	TRBJ1-1	.	CASSRKVAGFQVGNTEAFF	TGTGCCAGTTCCCGAAAGGTTGCAGGGTTTCAGGTTGGAAACACTGAAGCTTTCTTT
TRBV7-8	.	TRBJ1-3	once	CASSLEQVISGNTIYF	TGTGCCAGCAGCTTAGAACAGGTTATCTCTGGAAACACCATATATTTT
TRBV10-3	TRBD1	TRBJ1-6	few	CAISEKGQDNSPLHF	TGTGCCATCAGTGAAAAGGGACAGGATAATTCACCCCTCCACTTT
TRBV6-6	.	TRBJ2-7	.	CASSYSTYVEFYEQYF	TGTGCCAGCAGTTACTCGACTTACGTGGAGTTCTACGAGCAGTACTTC
TRBV27	TRBD1	TRBJ1-6	.	CASSLTGDSPLHF	TGTGCCAGCAGTCTGACAGGGGATTCACCCCTCCACTTT
TRBV10-3	TRBD2	TRBJ2-6	.	CAISGGRALSGANVLTF	TGTGCCATCTCGGGAGGCAGGGCGCTCTCTGGGGCCAACGTCCTGACTTTC
TRBV19	.	TRBJ1-5	.	CASGGEGGFQPQHF	TGTGCCAGTGGAGGGGAGGGGGGATTTCAGCCCCAGCATTTT
TRBV5-8	.	TRBJ2-7	.	CASSLPPERRYF	TGTGCCAGCAGCCTTCCGCCCGAGCGGCGGTACTTC
TRBV9	TRBD2	TRBJ2-1	.	CASSVDGTSGGNEQFF	TGTGCCAGCAGCGTAGACGGGACTAGCGGGGGAAATGAGCAGTTCTTC
TRBV5-4	TRBD1	TRBJ2-2	.	CASSPGQGRGSGELFF	TGTGCCAGCAGCCCGGGACAGGGGAGAGGTAGTGGGGAGCTGTTTTTT
TRBV5-5	.	TRBJ2-7	.	CASSLRSTGTYEQYF	TGTGCCAGCAGCTTACGATCGACGGGTACCTACGAGCAGTACTTC
TRBV18	.	TRBJ2-2	.	CASSRGTLSTGELFF	TGTGCCAGCTCACGTGGGACTCTGAGCACCGGGGAGCTGTTTTTT
TRBV5-1	TRBD2	TRBJ2-1	.	CASSLTAGEGDNEQFF	TGCGCCAGCAGCTTGACAGCGGGAGAAGGAGACAATGAGCAGTTCTTC
TRBV19	TRBD1	TRBJ2-7	.	CASRATGGFGEQYF	TGTGCCAGTAGGGCGACAGGGGGCTTCGGCGAGCAGTACTTC
TRBV7-2	.	TRBJ2-1	.	CASTPHRENEQFF	TGTGCCAGCACCCCCCATCGGGAAAATGAGCAGTTCTTC
TRBV5-1	TRBD1	TRBJ1-4	.	CASSLVQGSNEKLFF	TGCGCCAGCAGCTTGGTACAGGGGAGTAATGAAAAACTGTTTTTT
TRBV28	.	TRBJ2-7	.	CASSLLNRRGEQYF	TGTGCCAGCAGTTTATTAAATCGGAGGGGAGAGCAGTACTTC
TRBV4-3	TRBD1	TRBJ1-6	few	CASSQDLTGGYSPLHF	TGCGCCAGCAGCCAAGACCTGACAGGGGGCTATTCACCCCTCCACTTT
TRBV2	TRBD1	TRBJ1-5	few	CASSESRGDQPQHF	TGTGCCAGCAGTGAGAGCAGGGGGGATCAGCCCCAGCATTTT
TRBV9	.	TRBJ2-1	.	CASSVEVGEYNEQFF	TGTGCCAGCAGCGTAGAGGTGGGAGAGTACAATGAGCAGTTCTTC
TRBV14	.	TRBJ1-1	.	CASSQGGNTEAFF	TGTGCCAGCAGCCAAGGAGGGAACACTGAAGCTTTCTTT
TRBV20-1	.	TRBJ2-7	.	CSASGESEQYF	TGCAGTGCTAGCGGGGAATCCGAGCAGTACTTC
TRBV7-9	TRBD1	TRBJ1-2	.	CASSPRQGSTGGYTF	TGTGCCAGCAGCCCGCGACAGGGCTCCACTGGTGGCTACACCTTC
TRBV7-2	TRBD1	TRBJ1-1	.	CASSPRQGRNMNTEAFF	TGTGCCAGCAGCCCGAGACAGGGACGGAATATGAACACTGAAGCTTTCTTT
TRBV20-1	.	TRBJ1-4	.	CSASRGEDYNEKLFF	TGCAGTGCTAGTCGCGGAGAAGATTATAATGAAAAACTGTTTTTT
TRBV20-1	TRBD2	TRBJ2-5	.	CSASRLAGSETQYF	TGCAGTGCTAGTAGACTAGCGGGATCGGAGACCCAGTACTTC
TRBV5-1	TRBD1	TRBJ2-4	.	CASSQDRGRNIQYF	TGCGCCAGCAGCCAGGACAGGGGGCGAAACATTCAGTACTTC
TRBV5-1	TRBD1	TRBJ1-1	.	CASNRGGANTEAFF	TGCGCCAGCAACCGAGGGGGCGCAAACACTGAAGCTTTCTTT